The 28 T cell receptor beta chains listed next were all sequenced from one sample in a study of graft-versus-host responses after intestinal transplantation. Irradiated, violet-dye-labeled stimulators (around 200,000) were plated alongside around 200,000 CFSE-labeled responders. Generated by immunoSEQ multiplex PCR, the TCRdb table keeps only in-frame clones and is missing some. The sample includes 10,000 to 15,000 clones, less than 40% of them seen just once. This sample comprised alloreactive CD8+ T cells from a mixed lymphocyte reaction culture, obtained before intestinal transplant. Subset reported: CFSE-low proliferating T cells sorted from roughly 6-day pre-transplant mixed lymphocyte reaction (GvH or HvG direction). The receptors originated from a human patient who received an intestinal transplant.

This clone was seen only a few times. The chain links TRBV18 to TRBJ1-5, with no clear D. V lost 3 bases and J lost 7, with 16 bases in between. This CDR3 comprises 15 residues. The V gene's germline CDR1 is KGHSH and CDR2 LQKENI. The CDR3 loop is CASSPRQALHQPQHF. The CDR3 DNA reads TGTGCCAGCTCACCTCGACAAGCCTTGCACCAGCCCCAGCATTTT.

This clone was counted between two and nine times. The CDR3 DNA sequence: TGCGCCAGCAGCTCGGGGGGACGGCCGTCCTACGAGCAGTACTTC. Encoded protein: CASSSGGRPSYEQYF. This sequence joins TRBV5-1 and TRBJ2-7, with 7 bases matching TRBD2. Germline loops: CDR1 SGHRS, CDR2 YFSETQ. The CDR3 runs 15 residues. V was pared by 3 bases and J by 1 base, with 7 bases of the junction left unmatched.

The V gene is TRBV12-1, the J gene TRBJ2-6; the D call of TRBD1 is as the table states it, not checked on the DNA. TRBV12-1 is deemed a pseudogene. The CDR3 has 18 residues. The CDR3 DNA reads TGTGCCAGCAGCCAAATGTATGTAGGACAAAGTCGGGCCAACGTCCTGACTTTC. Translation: CASSQMYVGQSRANVLTF.

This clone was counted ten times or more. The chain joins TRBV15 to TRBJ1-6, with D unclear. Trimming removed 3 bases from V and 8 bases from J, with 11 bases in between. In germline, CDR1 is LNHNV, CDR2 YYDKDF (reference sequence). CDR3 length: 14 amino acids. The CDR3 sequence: CATSSRREYSPLHF. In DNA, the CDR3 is TGTGCCACCAGCAGTAGGCGGGAATATTCACCCCTCCACTTT.

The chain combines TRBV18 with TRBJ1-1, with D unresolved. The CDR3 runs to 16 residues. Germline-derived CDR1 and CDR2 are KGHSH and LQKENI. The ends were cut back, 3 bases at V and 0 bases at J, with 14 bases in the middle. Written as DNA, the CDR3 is TGTGCCAGCTCACCGCGGAGATATTCCATGAACACTGAAGCTTTCTTT. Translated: CASSPRRYSMNTEAFF.

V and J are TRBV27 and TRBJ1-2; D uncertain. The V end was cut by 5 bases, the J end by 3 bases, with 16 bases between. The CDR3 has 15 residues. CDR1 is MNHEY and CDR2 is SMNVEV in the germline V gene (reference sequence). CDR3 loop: CASSLSAFRDYGYTF. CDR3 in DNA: TGTGCCAGCAGTCTCTCAGCGTTTAGGGACTATGGCTACACCTTC.

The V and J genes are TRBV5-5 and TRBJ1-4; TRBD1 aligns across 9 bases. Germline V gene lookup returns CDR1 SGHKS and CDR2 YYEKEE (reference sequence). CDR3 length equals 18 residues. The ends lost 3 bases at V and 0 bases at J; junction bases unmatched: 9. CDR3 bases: TGTGCCAGCAGCTCGGGACAGGGCCTTTTCACAACTAATGAAAAACTGTTTTTT. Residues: CASSSGQGLFTTNEKLFF.

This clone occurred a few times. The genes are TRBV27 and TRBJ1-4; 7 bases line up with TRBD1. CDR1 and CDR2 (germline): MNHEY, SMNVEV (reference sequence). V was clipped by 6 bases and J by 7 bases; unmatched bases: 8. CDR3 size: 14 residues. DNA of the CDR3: TGTGCCAGCAGGTCAACAGGGGCTGGTGAAAAACTGTTTTTT. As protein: CASRSTGAGEKLFF.

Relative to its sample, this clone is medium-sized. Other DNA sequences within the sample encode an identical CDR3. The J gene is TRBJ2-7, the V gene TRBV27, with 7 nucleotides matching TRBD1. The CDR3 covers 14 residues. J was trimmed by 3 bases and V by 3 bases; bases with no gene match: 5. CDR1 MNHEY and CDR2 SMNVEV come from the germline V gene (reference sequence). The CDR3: CASSFGPGGYEQYF. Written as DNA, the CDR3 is TGTGCCAGCAGTTTCGGTCCAGGGGGCTACGAGCAGTACTTC.

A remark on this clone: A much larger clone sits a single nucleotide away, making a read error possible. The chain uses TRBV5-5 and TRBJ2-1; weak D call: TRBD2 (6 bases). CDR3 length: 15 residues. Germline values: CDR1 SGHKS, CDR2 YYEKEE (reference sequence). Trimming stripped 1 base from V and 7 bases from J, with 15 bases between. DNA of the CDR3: TGTGCCAGCAGCTTGTGGTCGGAGGCGGGGAATGAGCAGTTCTTC. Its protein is CASSLWSEAGNEQFF.

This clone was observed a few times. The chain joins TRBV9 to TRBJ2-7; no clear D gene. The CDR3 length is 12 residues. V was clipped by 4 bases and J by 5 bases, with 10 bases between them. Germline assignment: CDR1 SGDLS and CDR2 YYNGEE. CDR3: CASSSHEDEQYF. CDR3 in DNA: TGTGCCAGCAGCTCCCATGAGGACGAGCAGTACTTC.

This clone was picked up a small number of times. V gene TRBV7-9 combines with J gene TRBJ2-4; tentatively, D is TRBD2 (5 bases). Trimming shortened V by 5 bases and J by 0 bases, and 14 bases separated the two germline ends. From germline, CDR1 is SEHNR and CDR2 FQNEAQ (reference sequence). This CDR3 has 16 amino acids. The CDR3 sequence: CASSPQLTIAKNIQYF. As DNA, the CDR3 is TGTGCCAGCAGCCCCCAACTGACTATAGCCAAAAACATTCAGTACTTC.

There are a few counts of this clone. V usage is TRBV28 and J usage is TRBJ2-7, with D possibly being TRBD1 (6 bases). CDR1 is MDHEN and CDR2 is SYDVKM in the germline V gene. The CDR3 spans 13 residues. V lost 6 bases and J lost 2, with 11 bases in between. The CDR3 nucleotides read TGTGCCAGCAGCCCGGGACATCCCTACGAGCAGTACTTC. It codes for CASSPGHPYEQYF.

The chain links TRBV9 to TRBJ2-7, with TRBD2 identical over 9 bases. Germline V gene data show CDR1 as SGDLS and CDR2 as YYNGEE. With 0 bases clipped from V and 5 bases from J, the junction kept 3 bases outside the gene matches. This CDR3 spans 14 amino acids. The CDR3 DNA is TGTGCCAGCAGCGTAGACGGGACTAGCAACGAGCAGTACTTC. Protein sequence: CASSVDGTSNEQYF.

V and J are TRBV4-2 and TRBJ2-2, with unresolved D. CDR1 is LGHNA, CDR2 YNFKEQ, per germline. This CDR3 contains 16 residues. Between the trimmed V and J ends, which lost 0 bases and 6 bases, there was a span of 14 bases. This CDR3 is CASSQERMETAGELFF. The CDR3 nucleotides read TGTGCCAGCAGCCAAGAAAGGATGGAAACAGCCGGGGAGCTGTTTTTT.

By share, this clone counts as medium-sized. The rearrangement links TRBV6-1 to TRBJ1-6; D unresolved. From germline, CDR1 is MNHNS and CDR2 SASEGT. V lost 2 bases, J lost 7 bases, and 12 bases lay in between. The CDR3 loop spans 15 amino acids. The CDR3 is CASSERRPENSPLHF. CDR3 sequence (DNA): TGTGCCAGCAGTGAAAGGAGGCCCGAAAATTCACCCCTCCACTTT.

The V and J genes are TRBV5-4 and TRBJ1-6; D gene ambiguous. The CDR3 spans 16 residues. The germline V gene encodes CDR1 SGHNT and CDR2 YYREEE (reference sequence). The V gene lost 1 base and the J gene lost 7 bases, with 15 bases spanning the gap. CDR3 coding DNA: TGTGCCAGCAGCTTGACTGGCCTACGGAGGAATTCACCCCTCCACTTT. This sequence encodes CASSLTGLRRNSPLHF.

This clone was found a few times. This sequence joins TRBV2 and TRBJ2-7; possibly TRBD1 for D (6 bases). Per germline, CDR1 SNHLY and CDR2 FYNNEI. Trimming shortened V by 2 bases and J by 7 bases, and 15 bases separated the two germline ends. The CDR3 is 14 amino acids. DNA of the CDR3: TGTGCCAGCAGTGAATGGGACACAGGGTATGAGCAGTACTTC. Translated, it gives CASSEWDTGYEQYF.

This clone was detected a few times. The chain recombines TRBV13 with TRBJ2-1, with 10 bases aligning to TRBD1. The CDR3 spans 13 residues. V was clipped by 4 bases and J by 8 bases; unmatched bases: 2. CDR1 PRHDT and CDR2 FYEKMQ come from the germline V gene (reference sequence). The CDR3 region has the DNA TGTGCCAGCAGCTGGGACAGGGGCGATGAGCAGTTCTTC. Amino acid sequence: CASSWDRGDEQFF.

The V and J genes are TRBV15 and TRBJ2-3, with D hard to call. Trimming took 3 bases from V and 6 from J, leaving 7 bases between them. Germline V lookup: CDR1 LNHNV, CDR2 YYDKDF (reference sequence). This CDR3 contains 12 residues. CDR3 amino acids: CATSRSRDTQYF. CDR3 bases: TGTGCCACCAGCAGGTCTAGGGATACGCAGTATTTT.

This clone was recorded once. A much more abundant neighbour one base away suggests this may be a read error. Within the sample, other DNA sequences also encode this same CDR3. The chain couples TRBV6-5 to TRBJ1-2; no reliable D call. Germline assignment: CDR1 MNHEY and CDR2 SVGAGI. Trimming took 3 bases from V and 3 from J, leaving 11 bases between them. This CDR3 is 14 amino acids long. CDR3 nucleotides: TGTGCCAGCAGTTATGGCGAGTCTGACTATGGCTACACCTTC. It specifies CASSYGESDYGYTF.

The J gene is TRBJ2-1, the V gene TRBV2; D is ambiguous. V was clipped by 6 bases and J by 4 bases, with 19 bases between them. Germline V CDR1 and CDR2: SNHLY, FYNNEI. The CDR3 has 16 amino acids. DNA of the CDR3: TGTGCCAGCAGCCCAGAAATGGCACAGTTATACAATGAGCAGTTCTTC. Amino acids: CASSPEMAQLYNEQFF.

The CDR3 nucleotides are TGTGCCAGCAGTTACTCAATTATCGGGGGGAATTCACCCCTCCACTTT. It translates to CASSYSIIGGNSPLHF. The V gene is TRBV6-6, the J gene TRBJ1-6; the D gene is possibly TRBD1 (5 bases). Looked up from germline, CDR1 is MNHNY and CDR2 is SVGAGI (reference sequence). The CDR3 runs 16 residues. The ends were cut back, 0 bases at V and 7 bases at J, with 13 bases in the middle.

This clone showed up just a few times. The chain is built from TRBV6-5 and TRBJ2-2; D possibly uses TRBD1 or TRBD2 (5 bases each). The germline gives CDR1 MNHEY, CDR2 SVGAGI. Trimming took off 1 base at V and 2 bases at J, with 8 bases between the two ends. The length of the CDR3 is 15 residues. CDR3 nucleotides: TGTGCCAGCAGTTACTGGGACCATAACACCGGGGAGCTGTTTTTT. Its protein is CASSYWDHNTGELFF.

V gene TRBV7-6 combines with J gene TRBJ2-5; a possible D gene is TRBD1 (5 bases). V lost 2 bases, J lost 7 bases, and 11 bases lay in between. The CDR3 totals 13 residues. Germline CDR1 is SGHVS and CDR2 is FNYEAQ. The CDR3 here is CASSLLGRATQYF. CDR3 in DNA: TGTGCCAGCAGCTTACTCGGCAGGGCGACCCAGTACTTC.

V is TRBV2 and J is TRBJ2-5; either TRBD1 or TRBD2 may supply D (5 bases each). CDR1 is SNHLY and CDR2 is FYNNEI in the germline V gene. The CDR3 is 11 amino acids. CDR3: CARGVRETQYF. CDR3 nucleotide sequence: TGTGCGAGAGGGGTCCGGGAGACCCAGTACTTC.

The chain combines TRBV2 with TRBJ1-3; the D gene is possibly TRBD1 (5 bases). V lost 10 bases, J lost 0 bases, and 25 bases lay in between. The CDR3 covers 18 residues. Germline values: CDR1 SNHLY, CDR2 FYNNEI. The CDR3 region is CATHPRGKEGASGNTIYF. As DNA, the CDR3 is TGTGCCACCCACCCAAGGGGAAAGGAGGGTGCCTCTGGAAACACCATATATTTT.

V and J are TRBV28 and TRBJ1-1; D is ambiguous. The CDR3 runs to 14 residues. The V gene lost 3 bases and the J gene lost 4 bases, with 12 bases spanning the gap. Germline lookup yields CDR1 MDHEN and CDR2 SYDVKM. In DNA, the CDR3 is TGTGCCAGCAGTTTTGGGCGGATTACCACTGAAGCTTTCTTT. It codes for CASSFGRITTEAFF. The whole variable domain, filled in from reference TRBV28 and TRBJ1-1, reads DVKVTQSSRYLVKRTGEKVFLECVQDMDHENMFWYRQDPGLGLRLIYFSYDVKMKEKGDIPEGYSVSREKKERFSLILESASTNQTSMYLCASSFGRITTEAFFGQGTRLTVV.